Below are 15 T cell receptor beta chains sequenced from a single sample in a study of T cell clonality in common variable immunodeficiency. Produced via immunoSEQ multiplex PCR; TCRdb's table is partial and in-frame only. Recorded here are around 25,000 clones, with no singletons, and the ten leading clones hold approximately 24%. Study-wide findings and caveats: Common variable immunodeficiency TCR beta sequences reportedly had fewer deletions and N-nucleotide insertions.

No antigen is known for these receptors. The material sequenced was peripheral blood mononuclear cells. These receptors originate from a human donor with common variable immunodeficiency.

The table lists this clone with many counts. The sequence runs out 3 residues before the end of the CDR3; the remainder is reconstructed from the germline J gene. The chain combines TRBV5-1 with TRBJ2-3; TRBD1 agrees at 8 bases. Germline V gene sequence: CDR1 SGHRS, CDR2 YFSETQ. This CDR3 comprises 15 residues. V lost 7 bases and J lost 1; bases outside the gene matches: 8. The CDR3 bases that were read are TGCGCCAGCTCCGATCCGGGACAGGGCACAGATACG. Its protein is CASSDPGQGTDT. The entire CDR3 protein reads CASSDPGQGTDTQYF.

This clone was counted ten times or more. The read terminates 3 residues before the CDR3 end, so the remaining end is supplied by the germline J gene. This chain connects TRBV30 to TRBJ1-2, with TRBD1 identical over 9 bases. V dropped 5 bases and J dropped 5; count of bases not matched to a gene: 3. The CDR3 is 12 residues long. Germline-derived CDR1 and CDR2 are GTSNPN and SVGIG (reference sequence). The DNA read from the CDR3 is TGTGCCTGGGGAGGGACAGGGTATGGC. Encoded protein: CAWGGTGYG. The complete CDR3 reads CAWGGTGYGYTF.

The CDR3 spells CASNRLGTDTQYF. The CDR3 bases that were read are TGTGCCAGCAATCGACTAGGCACAGATACG. The chain uses TRBV2 and TRBJ2-3; D may be TRBD2 (6 bases). The CDR3 end lies 3 residues beyond the end of the read and is filled in from the germline J gene. Trimming removed 7 bases at V and 1 base at J, with 9 bases between. The CDR3 is 13 residues long. The germline V gene encodes CDR1 SNHLY and CDR2 FYNNEI.

A word on this clone: Read data end 3 residues before the CDR3 end; the end is taken from the germline J gene. V and J are TRBV20-1 and TRBJ2-3, with a possible D match to TRBD1 (5 bases). The V gene's germline CDR1 is DFQATT and CDR2 SNEGSKA (reference sequence). V lost 4 bases to trimming and J lost 5 bases, with 13 bases between them. The length of the CDR3 is 13 residues. Incomplete CDR3 DNA: TGCAGTGCTAAGGGGCAGGGTGGAGATACG. The encoded protein is CSAKGQGGDT. The CDR3, in full, reads CSAKGQGGDTQYF.

The table lists this clone with many counts. The sequence runs out 3 residues before the end of the CDR3; the remainder is reconstructed from the germline J gene. This chain links TRBV19 with TRBJ1-2, with a weak D call TRBD1 (6 bases). Per germline, CDR1 LNHDA and CDR2 SQIVND (reference sequence). The CDR3 covers 14 residues. CDR3 sequence: CASSIMVTGSGYTF. The CDR3 bases that were read are TGTGCCAGTAGTATAATGGTCACAGGGTCCGGC.

As regards this clone: The read comes to an end 3 residues before the CDR3 does, leaving the germline J gene to fill in the end. The chain has TRBV7-9 and TRBJ1-1; no definite D call. Germline CDR1 is SEHNR and CDR2 is FQNEAQ (reference sequence). The CDR3 has 12 amino acids. Incomplete CDR3 DNA: TGTGCCAGCAGCTTACTAGCAGCAGAA. This translates into CASSLLAAE. The complete CDR3 sequence is CASSLLAAEAFF. Supplemented by reference TRBV7-9 and TRBJ1-1, the full variable domain reads DTGVSQNPRHKITKRGQNVTFRCDPISEHNRLYWYRQTLGQGPEFLTYFQNEAQLEKSRLLSDRFSAERPKGSFSTLEIQRTEQGDSAMYLCASSLLAAEAFFGQGTRLTVV.

In its sample, this clone is medium-sized. The DNA ends 3 residues before the CDR3 does, and the rest of the CDR3 is filled in from the germline J gene. The chain combines TRBV18 with TRBJ2-6; unclear D gene. Looked up from germline, CDR1 is KGHSH and CDR2 is LQKENI. With 1 base removed from V and 1 base from J, the gap between germline ends came to 8 bases. This CDR3 has 16 residues. CDR3 region: CASSPQGLSGANVLTF. CDR3 DNA (partial): TGTGCCAGCTCACCACAGGGTTTGTCTGGGGCCAACGTC.

This clone has ten or more counts. The CDR3 end falls 3 residues outside the read, so it is completed with the germline J gene. This chain connects TRBV29-1 to TRBJ2-1; 12 nucleotides agree with TRBD1. Germline lookup yields CDR1 SQVTM and CDR2 ANQGSEA. The junction had 13 bases not matched to a gene; V was cut back by 6 bases and J by 7 bases. The CDR3 runs 16 residues. CDR3 DNA, as far as it was read: TGCAGCGTCATCGGGACAGGGGGCAAGTTGGGTAATGAG. Protein sequence: CSVIGTGGKLGNE. The complete CDR3 sequence is CSVIGTGGKLGNEQFF.

This clone appeared many times. CDR3 sequence reads: CASSPTGTGGANEQFF. Incomplete CDR3 DNA: TGCGCCAGCAGCCCCACCGGGACAGGTGGTGCCAATGAG. The chain joins TRBV5-1 to TRBJ2-1; 8 bases match TRBD1. The read ends 3 residues shy of where the CDR3 ends; the end is completed using the germline J gene. The CDR3 covers 16 residues. With V trimmed by 4 bases and J by 6 bases, 12 bases remained unmatched. In germline, CDR1 is SGHRS, CDR2 YFSETQ. Complete variable domain (other parts from reference TRBV5-1 and TRBJ2-1): KAGVTQTPRYLIKTRGQQVTLSCSPISGHRSVSWYQQTPGQGLQFLFEYFSETQRNKGNFPGRFSGRQFSNSRSEMNVSTLELGDSALYLCASSPTGTGGANEQFFGPGTRLTVL.

With respect to this clone: The read stops 3 residues short of the end of the CDR3; the missing end is completed from the germline J gene. The V gene is TRBV2, the J gene TRBJ2-3; no clear D. Germline CDR1 SNHLY, CDR2 FYNNEI. V lost 5 bases to trimming and J lost 1 base, with 7 bases between them. The CDR3 length is 13 residues. The CDR3 is CASSLAGTDTQYF. The DNA read from the CDR3 is TGTGCCAGCAGTCTCGCAGGCACAGATACG.

This clone was recorded many times. The missing CDR3 end, 3 residues past where the read stops, is filled in from the germline J gene. V is TRBV28 and J is TRBJ1-5; D call uncertain. Looked up from germline, CDR1 is MDHEN and CDR2 is SYDVKM. This CDR3 is 13 amino acids long. Trimming pared 3 bases from V and 4 bases from J, leaving 7 bases between. The sequenced part of the CDR3 DNA is TGTGCCAGCAGTTTTTCGGGGAATCAGCCC. This codes for CASSFSGNQP. The whole CDR3 reads CASSFSGNQPQHF.

This clone was recorded many times. The DNA ends 3 residues before the CDR3 does, and the rest of the CDR3 is filled in from the germline J gene. The V gene is TRBV7-6, the J gene TRBJ2-1, with TRBD1 matching 9 bases. The CDR3 consists of 16 residues. Looked up from germline, CDR1 is SGHVS and CDR2 is FNYEAQ. V lost 1 base and J lost 8; bases outside the gene matches: 9. The CDR3: CASSLGIGTGRDEQFF. The sequenced part of the CDR3 DNA is TGTGCCAGCAGCTTAGGGATTGGGACAGGGCGGGATGAG.

This clone was detected ten times or more. The read terminates 3 residues ahead of where the CDR3 ends, so the germline J gene completes it. V gene TRBV12-3 or TRBV12-4 combines with J gene TRBJ2-3; weak D call: TRBD2 (6 bases). V was pared by 5 bases and J by 2 bases, with 14 bases between. The CDR3 totals 15 residues. CDR3 in amino acids: CASSHRDSYTDTQYF. The CDR3 bases that were read are TGTGCCAGCAGTCACCGGGACTCCTACACAGATACG.

A remark on this clone: The read falls 3 residues short of the CDR3 end, and the missing part is taken from the germline J gene. This specimen includes other DNA sequences encoding the same CDR3. The chain has TRBV20-1 and TRBJ2-7, with 7 bases fitting TRBD1. Germline loops: CDR1 DFQATT, CDR2 SNEGSKA (reference sequence). The J segment lost 4 bases and the V segment lost 3 bases, leaving 9 bases of the junction unmatched. The CDR3 extends over 14 amino acids. CDR3 amino acids: CSASLTGRLYEQYF. The covered CDR3 bases are TGCAGTGCTAGTCTGACAGGGCGGCTGTACGAG.

This clone was seen at least ten times. CDR3 region: CSAKISTNQPQHF. Partial CDR3 DNA: TGCAGTGCTAAAATCAGTACCAATCAGCCC. The J gene is TRBJ1-5, the V gene TRBV20-1, with D unresolved. The read halts 3 residues ahead of the CDR3 end, with the missing end drawn from the germline J gene. The CDR3 totals 13 residues. V gave up 4 bases and J gave up 3 bases, with 10 bases separating them. Germline loops: CDR1 DFQATT, CDR2 SNEGSKA (reference sequence).